This T cell receptor beta chain was profiled in a study of molecular identifiers for immune sequencing clone quantification. At the level of the study: In replicates, RNA from approximately 20,000 or 100,000 naive CD8 cells was divided five ways and four parts were sequenced. Study-wide results and limits: The study reportedly detected spiked Jurkat TCR RNA from one cell among about 1.1 million naive cells. Naive cells had under 1% of molecules in clones above 20 RNA copies, effectors over 98%.

The table lists this clonotype with many counts. As yet, its antigen is unknown. The V gene lost 10 bases and the J gene lost 3 bases, with 13 bases spanning the gap. Germline V lookup: CDR1 MGHDK, CDR2 SYGVNS. The CDR3 is made up of 12 amino acids. TCRdb fed the PCR reads into MiXCR, producing one record per CDR3 protein. The sample yields about 510,000 distinct CDR3 sequences, around 23% seen once. Naive CD8 T cells underwent sorting with the CD8+CD4-CCR7+CD45RA+ definition. The gene calls are TRBV25-1 and TRBJ2-7, with D possibly TRBD1 on 6 matching bases. Sequenced sample: naive CD8+ T cells from blood, with Jurkat cell RNA spiked in. The subset is: FACS-sorted CD8+CD4-CCR7+CD45RA+ naive T cells. This receptor was identified in a human donor in good health. Some libraries in this study had Jurkat cell RNA spiked in. The CDR3, as DNA: TGTGCCACCTCCGGGACATACTACGAGCAGTACTTC. Encoded protein: CATSGTYYEQYF.